Listed here is a single T cell receptor (beta chain). Its antigen is not identified. These data belong to a study of cytomegalovirus exposure and HLA in healthy donors. Broader study findings: The study labeled more than 150 TCR beta chains cytomegalovirus-associated.

Germline CDR1 MRHNA, CDR2 SNTAGT. Trimming shortened V by 6 bases and J by 2 bases, and 13 bases separated the two germline ends. The CDR3 consists of 14 residues. The primer mix had 60 Vbeta and 13 Jbeta primers. Assay used: immunoSEQ multiplex PCR; TCRdb lists only in-frame clones, some missing. The table lists 110,000 to 150,000 clones, about 76% of them singletons. The sequencing input was PBMCs. The sequence was collected from a male donor in good health and CMV-seronegative. The chain links TRBV6-4 to TRBJ1-2; D is unclear. As DNA, the CDR3 is TGTGCCAGCAGGAACACCAATAAAAACTATGGCTACACCTTC. Protein: CASRNTNKNYGYTF.